The next 8 T cell receptor beta chains were all read from a single sample in a study of graft-versus-host responses after intestinal transplantation (dated by TCRdb to the early 2020s). The sample's time point label, in plain terms: cells obtained before transplantation from donor or recipient. The library was prepared using the immunoSEQ multiplex PCR assay. Entries here come from immuneACCESS through TCRdb and include only in-frame sequences with V and J called. Some clones fail to appear in such tables; in the studies checked, an unresolved V gene covers under half of the shortfall, and the cause of the remainder is unknown. The sample profile shows around 67,000 clones; roughly 84% of them were found once. The top ten clones comprise 0.35% to 0.45% of the sample. These receptors' targets are unknown. The specimen comprised unstimulated CD4+ T cells sorted from spleen or lymph node cells, sampled before transplant. The receptor source for this set is a human donor who was the organ donor for an intestinal transplant.

V gene TRBV19 combines with J gene TRBJ2-5; a weak D match, TRBD1 (7 bases). The germline V gene encodes CDR1 LNHDA and CDR2 SQIVND (reference sequence). The CDR3 is 15 amino acids. Deletions cut 5 bases from V and 5 bases from J, with 18 bases between. CDR3 sequence: CASSQIQGGLETQYF. The DNA for the CDR3 is TGTGCCAGTAGTCAGATCCAGGGGGGACTCGAGACCCAGTACTTC.

This rearrangement joins TRBV28 to TRBJ1-2; no clear D. Germline assignment: CDR1 MDHEN and CDR2 SYDVKM. Trimming left V 4 bases short and J 3 bases short, with 15 bases between. This CDR3 contains 15 residues. The CDR3 DNA is TGTGCCAGCAGTTATCCGTCCGCAGGCCACTATGGCTACACCTTC. It specifies CASSYPSAGHYGYTF.

This chain uses TRBV5-1 with TRBJ2-1; 7 bases are a match to TRBD2. There are 15 residues in the CDR3. V shed 3 bases and J 8 bases; nucleotides not matched to a gene: 11. CDR1 is SGHRS and CDR2 is YFSETQ in the germline V gene. CDR3 sequence (DNA): TGCGCCAGCAGCTATGGAGGACTAGAGCTAGATGAGCAGTTCTTC. Translating it yields CASSYGGLELDEQFF.

The CDR3: CASSGRTATGELFF. For the CDR3, the DNA is TGTGCCAGCAGTGGCCGGACTGCCACCGGGGAGCTGTTTTTT. J is TRBJ2-2 and V is TRBV2; weak D call: TRBD2 (5 bases). The germline CDR1 and CDR2 sequences are SNHLY and FYNNEI. The CDR3 runs 14 residues. V lost 4 bases to trimming and J lost 4 bases, with 10 bases between them. Drawing the rest from reference TRBV2 and TRBJ2-2, the complete variable domain is EPEVTQTPSHQVTQMGQEVILRCVPISNHLYFYWYRQILGQKVEFLVSFYNNEISEKSEIFDDQFSVERPDGSNFTLKIRSTKLEDSAMYFCASSGRTATGELFFGEGSRLTVL.

The chain is built from TRBV5-1 and TRBJ2-2; possibly TRBD1 for D (7 bases). This CDR3 is built from 15 residues. CDR1 and CDR2 (germline): SGHRS, YFSETQ. Trimming pared 5 bases from V and 5 bases from J, leaving 16 bases between. DNA of the CDR3: TGCGCCAGCAGAACCGGACAGGAGGGAACCGGGGAGCTGTTTTTT. Protein product: CASRTGQEGTGELFF.

This rearrangement joins TRBV28 to TRBJ2-4; D is perhaps TRBD1 (6 bases). This CDR3 is built from 12 residues. The V gene lost 4 bases and the J gene lost 13 bases, with 14 bases spanning the gap. Germline CDR1 reads MDHEN; CDR2 reads SYDVKM. CDR3 region: CASSSLGAPQYF. CDR3 bases: TGTGCCAGCAGTTCTCTGGGGGCCCCCCAGTACTTC.

The chain combines TRBV7-2 with TRBJ2-1; D call uncertain. V lost 0 bases, J lost 3 bases, and 9 bases lay in between. CDR3 size: 15 residues. The germline V gene has CDR1 SGHTA and CDR2 FQGNSA. CDR3 region: CASSLAVGNYNEQFF. DNA for the CDR3: TGTGCCAGCAGCTTAGCCGTCGGTAACTACAATGAGCAGTTCTTC.

Remarks on this clone: An end of the junction does not agree with germline; a read error may underlie this. Here the CDR3 DNA reads TGTGCTAGCAGCCTAGGACTAGCGGGGGGAAGCACAGATACGCAGTATTTT. This gives the protein CASSLGLAGGSTDTQYF. J is TRBJ2-3 and V is TRBV7-7, with 14 bases fitting TRBD2. Per the germline V gene, CDR1 is SSHAT and CDR2 is FNYEAQ (reference sequence). The CDR3 has 17 amino acids.